Presented here are 7 T cell receptor beta chains from one specimen sequenced in a study of CXCR3-negative and CXCR3-positive naive CD8 T cells (dated by TCRdb to about 2019). Paper-wide results and their limitations: TRB CDR3s from CXCR3-positive naive cells showed higher hydrophobicity (lower Kidera factor 4), lower energy, and higher strength and volume indices than CXCR3-negative naive cells.

Sequencing was performed on a NextSeq 550. The Human TCR Profiling Kit (MiLaboratory) was used to prepare UMI-labeled 5' RACE TRB cDNA libraries. TCRdb reprocessed the reads, reporting each CDR3 protein sequence once and no DNA. This sample's table lists around 140,000 distinct CDR3 sequences. The top ten constitute roughly 0.39% of the sample. Antigen specificity for these receptors is unknown. The sample taken for sequencing was naive CXCR3+ CD8+ T cells from blood. The label giving this sample's cell subset or site can be read as: CD45RO-CCR7+CD27+CD95- naive CD8+ T cells expressing CXCR3 (TNR3+). These receptors were collected from a human donor in good health. Some clones in this sample may be carry-over from other donors' samples.

The chain is built from TRBV6-6 and TRBJ1-2; TCRdb's D call of TRBD1 is untestable without DNA. The CDR3 is made up of 13 amino acids. Germline CDR1 and CDR2: MNHNY and SVGAGI (reference sequence). The CDR3: CASSPDGGYGYTF.

V and J are TRBV15 and TRBJ2-4; checking the TCRdb D call of TRBD2 is not possible without DNA. The CDR3 contains 17 residues. The germline V gene encodes CDR1 LNHNV and CDR2 YYDKDF (reference sequence). CDR3 amino acids: CATSKTVAGGPQNIQYF.

The chain employs TRBV12-3 or TRBV12-4 and TRBJ2-7; the TCRdb D gene call, TRBD1, has no DNA to confirm it. The length of the CDR3 is 15 residues. CDR3 in amino acids: CASSPSGGTAYEQYF.

The chain joins TRBV7-9 to TRBJ2-7; the TCRdb D gene call, TRBD1, has no DNA to confirm it. Germline CDR1 SEHNR, CDR2 FQNEAQ (reference sequence). The CDR3 has 15 residues. The CDR3: CASSSLTGRLGEQYF. The whole variable domain, filled in from reference TRBV7-9 and TRBJ2-7, reads DTGVSQNPRHKITKRGQNVTFRCDPISEHNRLYWYRQTLGQGPEFLTYFQNEAQLEKSRLLSDRFSAERPKGSFSTLEIQRTEQGDSAMYLCASSSLTGRLGEQYFGPGTRLTVT.

V gene TRBV7-9 combines with J gene TRBJ1-1. Looked up from germline, CDR1 is SEHNR and CDR2 is FQNEAQ (reference sequence). The CDR3 has 12 residues. CDR3 in amino acids: CASSPFSTEAFF.

This chain joins TRBV10-1 and TRBJ2-4; no DNA is available, so the TRBD1 call from TCRdb remains unchecked. This CDR3 is built from 13 residues. Germline loops: CDR1 WNHNN, CDR2 SYGVQD (reference sequence). The chain's CDR3 is CASSETGWDIQYF.

The chain carries TRBV29-1 and TRBJ1-3. Per germline, CDR1 SQVTM and CDR2 ANQGSEA. The CDR3 covers 13 residues. The CDR3 loop is CSAEAGSGNTIYF. Based on the CDR3 plus reference TRBV29-1 and TRBJ1-3, the full variable domain is SAVISQKPSRDICQRGTSLTIQCQVDSQVTMMFWYRQQPGQSLTLIATANQGSEATYESGFVIDKFPISRPNLTFSTLTVSNMSPEDSSIYLCSAEAGSGNTIYFGEGSWLTVV.